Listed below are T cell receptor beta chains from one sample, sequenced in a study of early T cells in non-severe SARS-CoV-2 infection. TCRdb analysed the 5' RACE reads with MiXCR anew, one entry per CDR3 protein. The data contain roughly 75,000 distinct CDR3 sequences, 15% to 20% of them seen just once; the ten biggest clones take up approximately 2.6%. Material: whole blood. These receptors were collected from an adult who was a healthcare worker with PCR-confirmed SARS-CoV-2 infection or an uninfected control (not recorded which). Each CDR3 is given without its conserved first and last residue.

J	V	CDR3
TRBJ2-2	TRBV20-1	SARDGIAGQFTGELF
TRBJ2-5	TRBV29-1	SVMGVFTETQY
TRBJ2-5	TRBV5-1	ASSLSVGKETQY
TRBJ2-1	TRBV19	ASTKGTNSGNEQF
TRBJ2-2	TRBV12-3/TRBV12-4	ASRRLAETNTGELF
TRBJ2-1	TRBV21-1	ASSAHSRRTSGVSYNEQF
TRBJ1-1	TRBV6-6	ASSAPGTGNTEAF
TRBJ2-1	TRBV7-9	ASSLGSGQHNEQF
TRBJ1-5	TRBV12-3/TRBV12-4	ASSFRTGRGNQPQH
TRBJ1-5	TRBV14	ASSQDLGPLGPNQPQH
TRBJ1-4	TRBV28	TSSLPATNEKLF
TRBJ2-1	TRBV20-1	SANAGASSYNEQF
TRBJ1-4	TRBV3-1	ASSPNRGNEKLF
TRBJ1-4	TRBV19	ASTKGRGGEKLF
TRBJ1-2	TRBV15	ATHSAGGGGYT
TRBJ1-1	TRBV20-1	SANKGGMNTEAF
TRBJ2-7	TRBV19	ASSSVSQRSYEQY
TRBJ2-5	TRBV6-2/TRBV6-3	ASSFYRDGETQY
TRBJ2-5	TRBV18	ASSLAGPYQETQY
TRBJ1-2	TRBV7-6	ASSAIEGSLYT
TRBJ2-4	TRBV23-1	ASSPRGEAKNIQY
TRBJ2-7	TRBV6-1	ASSEVEAGREQY
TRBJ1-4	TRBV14	ASSPTLLGNEKLF
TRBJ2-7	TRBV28	ASTGAYEQY
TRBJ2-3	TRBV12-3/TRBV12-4	AISYGIDTDTQY
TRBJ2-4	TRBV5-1	ARTAEGAVAKNIQY
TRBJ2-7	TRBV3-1	ASSHLAGAYEQY
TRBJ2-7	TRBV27	ASSLPAGQGVYEQY
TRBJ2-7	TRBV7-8	ASSYSSPGGEQY
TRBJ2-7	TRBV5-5	ASSITGFYEQY
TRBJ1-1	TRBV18	ASSPDPGYKNTEAF
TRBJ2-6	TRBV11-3	ASGNRDGANVLT
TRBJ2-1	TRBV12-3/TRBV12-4	ASSSGLAGGGEQF